This T cell receptor beta chain was sequenced during a study of T cells in Graves' hyperthyroidism and ophthalmopathy. Regions amplified from RNA transcripts were the TCR beta CDR3 regions. Initially, a first-round RT-PCR of the TCR CDR3 employed the HTBI primer set. Via MiXCR, TCRdb re-called the multiplex PCR reads, giving one row per CDR3 protein. The sample yields 480,000 or so distinct CDR3 sequences, roughly 45% seen once. CDR3 length: 12 residues. V lost 2 bases and J 11 bases, leaving 15 bases between the germline ends. The germline gives CDR1 SQVTM, CDR2 ANQGSEA. The study left out patients who had uncontrolled infection, other autoimmune disease, pregnancy or lactation.

The chain couples TRBV29-1 to TRBJ1-1; D is perhaps TRBD1 (5 bases). This receptor was identified in an adult woman with Graves' disease, either hyperthyroidism or ophthalmopathy (not recorded which). The sequencing input was peripheral blood or thyroid tissue (not recorded which). CDR3: CSVEQGGPEAFF. The CDR3 nucleotides are TGCAGCGTTGAACAGGGAGGTCCGGAGGCTTTCTTT.